What follows are 27 T cell receptor beta chains derived from one specimen sequenced in a study of T-cell reconstitution after alpha-beta-depleted transplantation in children. Using unique molecular identifiers, the investigators prepared the TCRbeta library. A single record per CDR3 protein comes from TCRdb applying MiXCR to the PCR reads. This sample has 550,000 to 600,000 distinct CDR3 sequences, with 20% to 25% found just once. The input for sequencing was PBMCs, mostly from graft donor cells, taken 360 days after TCRalphabeta/CD19-depleted stem cell transplant. These receptor sequences come from a boy in the first two years of life who had a stem cell transplant for acute myeloid leukemia, so the T cells may come from the graft donor.

Points on this clonotype: One end of the junction fails to match germline, which may point to a read error. The chain uses TRBV7-3 and TRBJ2-1, with TRBD2 matching 7 bases. Germline V gives CDR1 SGHTA, CDR2 FQGTGA. This CDR3 has 13 amino acids. The CDR3 here is CASSAREANQQFF. The DNA of the CDR3 is TGTGCCAGCAGCGCCCGGGAGGCCAATCAGCAGTTCTTC.

The genes are TRBV7-2 and TRBJ2-3, with D perhaps matching TRBD1 or TRBD2 (6 bases each). CDR3 length: 13 residues. Germline V CDR1 and CDR2: SGHTA, FQGNSA. Trimming removed 8 bases from V and 2 bases from J, with 11 bases in between. CDR3 residues: CASSGAATDTQYF. Written as DNA, the CDR3 is TGTGCCAGCTCGGGGGCCGCCACAGATACGCAGTATTTT. Looking up the rest from reference TRBV7-2 and TRBJ2-3 gives the full variable domain: GAGVSQSPSNKVTEKGKDVELRCDPISGHTALYWYRQSLGQGLEFLIYFQGNSAPDKSGLPSDRFSAERTGGSVSTLTIQRTQQEDSAVYLCASSGAATDTQYFGPGTRLTVL.

V usage is TRBV20-1 and J usage is TRBJ1-2; a weak D match, TRBD1 (5 bases). CDR3 size: 13 residues. The germline V and J ends were trimmed by 5 bases and 6 bases, with 16 bases remaining between them. In germline, CDR1 is DFQATT, CDR2 SNEGSKA (reference sequence). CDR3 DNA sequence: TGCAGTGCTGTTACAGGAGGCGCTCATGGCTACACCTTC. It codes for CSAVTGGAHGYTF.

This clonotype was detected many times. V is TRBV25-1 and J is TRBJ2-7; D unresolved. The length of the CDR3 is 13 residues. Germline V CDR1 and CDR2: MGHDK, SYGVNS. V was cut by 2 bases and J by 4 bases, with 9 bases left in between. The CDR3 sequence is CASSEIDGYEQYF. DNA of the CDR3: TGTGCCAGCAGTGAAATTGATGGTTACGAGCAGTACTTC.

This clonotype was seen repeatedly, ten times or more. The rearrangement uses TRBV11-2 and TRBJ2-2; the D gene is possibly TRBD2 (7 bases). CDR3 length equals 14 residues. Trimming stripped 5 bases from V and 6 bases from J, with 13 bases between. Per germline, CDR1 SGHAT and CDR2 FQNNGV. CDR3 nucleotide sequence: TGTGCCAGCAGCCAAGGGGGGGCCCCCGGGGAGCTGTTTTTT. Protein: CASSQGGAPGELFF.

This clonotype has a handful of counts. The CDR3 sequence: CASSQETVTEAFF. DNA for the CDR3: TGCGCCAGCAGCCAAGAGACAGTAACTGAAGCTTTCTTT. The chain uses TRBV4-1 and TRBJ1-1; maybe TRBD1 (5 bases). The CDR3 is 13 amino acids. Between the trimmed V and J ends, which lost 0 bases and 5 bases, there was a span of 7 bases. Germline V lookup: CDR1 MGHRA, CDR2 YSYEKL.

The rearrangement uses TRBV20-1 and TRBJ1-6; TRBD1 aligns across 10 bases. Germline lookup yields CDR1 DFQATT and CDR2 SNEGSKA (reference sequence). Trimming at V came to 3 bases and at J to 8 bases, leaving 10 bases not matched to a gene. This CDR3 spans 16 amino acids. The DNA for the CDR3 is TGCAGTGCTAGTAGAAACCCCGGGACAGGGGATTCACCCCTCCACTTT. Encoded protein: CSASRNPGTGDSPLHF.

V is TRBV6-5 and J is TRBJ1-6; 8 nucleotides align to TRBD1. The CDR3 consists of 13 residues. CDR1 is MNHEY and CDR2 is SVGAGI in the germline V gene. J gave up 12 bases and V 6 bases, and 7 bases lay outside the gene matches. The CDR3 reads CASSRDRMGPLHF. CDR3 sequence (DNA): TGTGCCAGCAGCCGGGACAGGATGGGACCCCTCCACTTT.

This clonotype was counted a few times. The chain uses TRBV20-1 and TRBJ2-7; tentatively, D is TRBD2 (7 bases). Looked up from germline, CDR1 is DFQATT and CDR2 is SNEGSKA (reference sequence). V was shortened by 6 bases and J by 5 bases, with 17 bases between the two germline ends. CDR3 length equals 13 residues. In DNA form, the CDR3 reads TGCAGTGCCCCACGGGGGGCAGGGAACGAGCAGTACTTC. This encodes CSAPRGAGNEQYF.

The chain carries TRBV10-3 and TRBJ2-7, with 8 bases fitting TRBD2. CDR3 size: 14 residues. Losses at the gene ends were 4 bases for V and 3 bases for J; bases not matched to a gene: 5. The V gene's germline CDR1 is ENHRY and CDR2 SYGVKD. The CDR3 loop is CAISAGAGGYEQYV. Here the CDR3 DNA reads TGTGCCATCAGTGCTGGGGCGGGGGGCTACGAGCAGTACGTC.

J is TRBJ1-2 and V is TRBV7-9; D unclear. CDR3 length: 14 residues. With 2 bases removed from V and 6 bases from J, the gap between germline ends came to 13 bases. Per germline, CDR1 SEHNR and CDR2 FQNEAQ (reference sequence). In nucleotides, the CDR3 is TGTGCCAGCAGCTTATTCGCGGGGAGGCATGGCTACACCTTC. It encodes CASSLFAGRHGYTF.

This clonotype was found a few times. The V and J genes are TRBV7-9 and TRBJ2-5; the D call may be TRBD1 or TRBD2 (5 bases each). Per the germline V gene, CDR1 is SEHNR and CDR2 is FQNEAQ (reference sequence). This CDR3 has 15 amino acids. V was clipped by 3 bases and J by 2 bases, with 13 bases between them. The CDR3 sequence is CASSFRDGIQETQYF. CDR3 nucleotide sequence: TGTGCCAGCAGCTTTCGGGACGGGATTCAAGAGACCCAGTACTTC.

This clonotype was seen at least ten times. The chain combines TRBV10-3 with TRBJ2-3, with D tentatively TRBD2 (5 bases). Trimming took off 8 bases at V and 2 bases at J, with 8 bases between the two ends. Germline CDR1 is ENHRY and CDR2 is SYGVKD. The CDR3 has 12 amino acids. The CDR3 region is CAISAATDTQYF. The CDR3 coding sequence is TGTGCCATCTCAGCGGCCACAGATACGCAGTATTTT.

The chain has TRBV10-3 and TRBJ2-5; D is undetermined. The CDR3 is 14 residues long. The V end was cut by 3 bases, the J end by 2 bases, with 10 bases between. Germline loops: CDR1 ENHRY, CDR2 SYGVKD. The CDR3 spells CAISESGGQETQYF. The CDR3 nucleotides read TGTGCCATCAGTGAATCTGGCGGACAAGAGACCCAGTACTTC.

The chain carries TRBV11-3 and TRBJ1-1, with D uncertain. V lost 0 bases and J 3 bases, leaving 14 bases between the germline ends. Germline values: CDR1 SGHNT, CDR2 YENEEA. The CDR3 is 16 residues long. The CDR3 is CASSLDREIGYTEAFF. The CDR3 region has the DNA TGTGCCAGCAGCTTAGATAGGGAAATCGGGTACACTGAAGCTTTCTTT.

The chain has TRBV27 and TRBJ2-7; 10 positions match TRBD1. The germline gives CDR1 MNHEY, CDR2 SMNVEV (reference sequence). The J segment lost 3 bases and the V segment lost 4 bases, leaving 3 bases of the junction unmatched. This CDR3 spans 14 amino acids. CDR3 DNA: TGTGCCAGCAGTTGGACAGGGGGTATCTACGAGCAGTACTTC. This translates into CASSWTGGIYEQYF.

This clonotype was recorded a few times. The gene calls are TRBV2 and TRBJ2-3; the match to TRBD2 covers 9 bases. The CDR3 contains 18 residues. Germline trimming cut 9 bases from V and 0 bases from J; bases unmatched to any gene: 16. Germline-derived CDR1 and CDR2 are SNHLY and FYNNEI. CDR3 amino acids: CASSTKRGDDSSTDTQYF. In DNA, the CDR3 is TGTGCCAGTTCGACCAAGCGGGGGGACGACTCTAGCACAGATACGCAGTATTTT.

The rearrangement uses TRBV4-2 and TRBJ2-1, with 9 bases identical to TRBD2. Germline values: CDR1 LGHNA, CDR2 YNFKEQ. The CDR3 runs to 15 residues. V shed 0 bases, J shed 10 bases, and the junction held 7 bases outside the gene matches. The CDR3 region is CASSQDIPSGAEQFF. The CDR3 bases are TGTGCCAGCAGCCAAGATATCCCTAGCGGGGCCGAGCAGTTCTTC.

This clonotype showed up just a few times. The rearrangement uses TRBV5-6 and TRBJ2-1, with D possibly matching TRBD2 (6 bases). The CDR3 has 15 residues. The V end was cut by 0 bases, the J end by 3 bases, with 10 bases between. Germline-derived CDR1 and CDR2 are SGHDT and YYEEEE. Here the CDR3 reads CASSLASGDYNEQFF. For the CDR3, the DNA is TGTGCCAGCAGCTTGGCGTCGGGGGACTACAATGAGCAGTTCTTC.

The sample holds a few counts of this clonotype. The chain uses TRBV20-1 and TRBJ2-3; no clear D. CDR1 DFQATT and CDR2 SNEGSKA come from the germline V gene (reference sequence). The CDR3 length is 13 residues. Trimming left V 0 bases short and J 4 bases short, with 8 bases between. The CDR3 nucleotides are TGCAGTGCTAGAGATCCGAGCGCAGATACGCAGTATTTT. It translates to CSARDPSADTQYF.

This clonotype was counted many times. This rearrangement joins TRBV29-1 to TRBJ2-4; D call uncertain. The CDR3 has 14 amino acids. CDR1 SQVTM and CDR2 ANQGSEA come from the germline V gene. V dropped 6 bases and J dropped 0 bases, with 12 bases sitting between them. This CDR3 is CSVQTRLAKNIQYF. DNA for the CDR3: TGCAGCGTCCAGACCCGGCTAGCCAAAAACATTCAGTACTTC.

The chain joins TRBV11-3 to TRBJ2-1; 8 nucleotides agree with TRBD1. Germline-derived CDR1 and CDR2 are SGHNT and YENEEA. The CDR3 covers 13 residues. With V trimmed by 5 bases and J by 12 bases, 9 bases remained unmatched. CDR3 DNA sequence: TGTGCCAGCAGCGTCAGGGCCGGGACAGGGCAGTTCTTC. Protein sequence: CASSVRAGTGQFF.

This clonotype was detected many times. V is TRBV9 and J is TRBJ2-1; 13 bases are shared with TRBD2. With 4 bases clipped from V and 10 bases from J, the junction kept 14 bases outside the gene matches. Germline V gene lookup returns CDR1 SGDLS and CDR2 YYNGEE. The CDR3 has 17 residues. As DNA, the CDR3 is TGTGCCAGCAGCCCCCGTCTCACTAGCGGGGGGGCATGGGAGCAGTTCTTC. Its translation: CASSPRLTSGGAWEQFF. Combining the CDR3 with reference TRBV9 and TRBJ2-1 gives the whole variable domain DSGVTQTPKHLITATGQRVTLRCSPRSGDLSVYWYQQSLDQGLQFLIQYYNGEERAKGNILERFSAQQFPDLHSELNLSSLELGDSALYFCASSPRLTSGGAWEQFFGPGTRLTVL.

This clonotype was picked up a small number of times. The chain uses TRBV6-1 and TRBJ2-3; no clear D gene. V was pared by 6 bases and J by 2 bases, with 12 bases between. The CDR3 contains 14 residues. In germline, CDR1 is MNHNS, CDR2 SASEGT. CDR3 DNA sequence: TGTGCCAGCAGGATAAAATCTTCCACAGATACGCAGTATTTT. Its protein product is CASRIKSSTDTQYF.

This rearrangement joins TRBV5-5 to TRBJ2-7, with a tentative D call TRBD2 (5 bases). V lost 2 bases to trimming and J lost 4 bases, with 13 bases between them. Germline values: CDR1 SGHKS, CDR2 YYEKEE (reference sequence). The CDR3 totals 14 residues. The CDR3 DNA reads TGTGCCAGCAGCTTAGCTAGCAAGGAATACGAGCAGTACTTC. This codes for CASSLASKEYEQYF.

In its sample, this clonotype was seen a few times. V is TRBV7-2 and J is TRBJ1-2, with D maybe TRBD1 (5 bases). Trimming removed 2 bases from V and 5 bases from J, with 18 bases in between. Germline V CDR1 and CDR2: SGHTA, FQGNSA. This CDR3 contains 16 residues. DNA of the CDR3: TGTGCCAGCAGCTTAAGCCTCCAGGGTGTCCGGTATGGCTACACCTTC. Its translation: CASSLSLQGVRYGYTF. The full variable domain, with the rest looked up from reference TRBV7-2 and TRBJ1-2, is GAGVSQSPSNKVTEKGKDVELRCDPISGHTALYWYRQSLGQGLEFLIYFQGNSAPDKSGLPSDRFSAERTGGSVSTLTIQRTQQEDSAVYLCASSLSLQGVRYGYTFGSGTRLTVV.

The rearrangement uses TRBV25-1 and TRBJ2-5, with TRBD2 as a possible D gene (6 bases). CDR1 and CDR2 (germline): MGHDK, SYGVNS. V was shortened by 3 bases and J by 3 bases, with 14 bases between the two germline ends. This CDR3 is built from 15 residues. CDR3 in amino acids: CASSDPTREKETQYF. CDR3 DNA: TGTGCCAGCAGTGATCCGACTAGGGAAAAAGAGACCCAGTACTTC.